These 27 T cell receptor beta chains share one sample of origin, sequenced in a study of regulatory T cells in long-lasting Graves disease. Researchers made TCR beta libraries by using iRepertoire HTBI primers and running Arm-PCR on CDR3 regions. TCRdb analysed the multiplex PCR reads with MiXCR anew, one entry per CDR3 protein. In the table there are 400,000 or so distinct CDR3 sequences, about a quarter of which are singletons. The time point was: persistent/refractory GD, antithyroid drugs over 5 years with positive TRAb. With RNA extracted from PBMCs as input, the TCR library was made. The source material was peripheral blood mononuclear cells (PBMCs), sampled when the disease was refractory, from a patient treated with antithyroid drugs. The source of these receptors is a female donor with Graves disease.

This rearrangement joins TRBV7-9 to TRBJ1-1, with 7 bases that match TRBD1. Germline V lookup: CDR1 SEHNR, CDR2 FQNEAQ (reference sequence). The CDR3 length is 14 residues. The V gene end was trimmed by 6 bases and the J gene end by 1 base; junction bases not matched to a gene: 5. The DNA of the CDR3 is TGTGCCAGCAGAAGCGACAGGGCGAACACTGAAGCTTTCTTT. Encoded protein: CASRSDRANTEAFF.

This chain connects TRBV20-1 to TRBJ2-7; possible D gene TRBD2, 5 bases. The CDR3 runs 13 residues. Per the germline V gene, CDR1 is DFQATT and CDR2 is SNEGSKA (reference sequence). Trimming shortened V by 0 bases and J by 7 bases, and 13 bases separated the two germline ends. The CDR3 spells CSAREERAWEQYF. CDR3 DNA: TGCAGTGCTAGAGAGGAGAGGGCCTGGGAGCAGTACTTC.

This clonotype has ten or more counts. The chain employs TRBV11-2 and TRBJ1-1; D is ambiguous. The CDR3 is made up of 16 amino acids. Germline assignment: CDR1 SGHAT and CDR2 FQNNGV. V lost 3 bases to trimming and J lost 0 bases, with 14 bases between them. CDR3 loop: CASSLFLQGMNTEAFF. The CDR3 nucleotides read TGTGCCAGCAGCTTGTTCCTACAAGGGATGAACACTGAAGCTTTCTTT.

This clonotype came up many times. This chain uses TRBV2 with TRBJ1-4, with a weak D call TRBD1 (6 bases). Germline assignment: CDR1 SNHLY and CDR2 FYNNEI. The CDR3 covers 12 residues. V lost 8 bases to trimming and J lost 6 bases, with 10 bases between them. The CDR3, as DNA: TGTGCCAGCGGACAGAAGTATGAAAAACTGTTTTTT. It yields the protein CASGQKYEKLFF.

This clonotype showed up just a few times. This rearrangement joins TRBV2 to TRBJ1-3; D not resolved. Germline V gives CDR1 SNHLY, CDR2 FYNNEI. V lost 6 bases, J lost 0 bases, and 15 bases lay in between. The CDR3 is 16 amino acids. The DNA for the CDR3 is TGTGCCAGCAGCCCCGATTCTCGAGACTCTGGAAACACCATATATTTT. Protein sequence: CASSPDSRDSGNTIYF.

The chain uses TRBV29-1 and TRBJ1-2; TRBD1 matches 9 bases. Per germline, CDR1 SQVTM and CDR2 ANQGSEA. Trimming took 6 bases from V and 7 from J; bases not matched to a gene: 6. The CDR3 is made up of 12 amino acids. The CDR3, as DNA: TGCAGCGTAATACAGGGGGCATTTGGCTACACCTTC. This encodes CSVIQGAFGYTF.

The chain is built from TRBV6-2 or TRBV6-3 and TRBJ1-5; perhaps TRBD1 as D (6 bases). The CDR3 covers 16 residues. V gave up 4 bases and J gave up 6 bases, with 19 bases separating them. Germline CDR1 MNHEY, CDR2 SVGEGT. The CDR3 DNA reads TGTGCCAGCAGTTTTTCTCGGGGGGCGCAACGTCAGCCCCAGCATTTT. Protein product: CASSFSRGAQRQPQHF.

The chain carries TRBV6-1 and TRBJ2-1; TRBD1 is a possible D gene (5 bases). V was trimmed by 6 bases and J by 0 bases, leaving 15 bases between them. From germline, CDR1 is MNHNS and CDR2 SASEGT. The CDR3 totals 16 residues. The CDR3, as DNA: TGTGCCAGCAGCTTCCAAGCAGGGTCCTCCTACAATGAGCAGTTCTTC. The encoded protein is CASSFQAGSSYNEQFF.

This clonotype was picked up a small number of times. The DNA for the CDR3 is TGCAGCGTAGACAGGGCCACTGAAGCTTTCTTT. This translates into CSVDRATEAFF. The chain uses TRBV29-1 and TRBJ1-1; 7 bases map to TRBD1. Germline CDR1 and CDR2: SQVTM and ANQGSEA. Germline trimming cut 6 bases from V and 4 bases from J; bases unmatched to any gene: 2. This CDR3 has 11 amino acids.

This rearrangement joins TRBV25-1 to TRBJ2-1; TRBD2 matches 7 bases. Germline assignment: CDR1 MGHDK and CDR2 SYGVNS. This CDR3 is built from 14 residues. The V and J ends lost 5 bases and 3 bases, in that order; junction bases with no gene match: 4. The CDR3 sequence: CASSKSGIYNEQFF. CDR3 nucleotide sequence: TGTGCCAGCAGTAAAAGCGGGATCTACAATGAGCAGTTCTTC. The whole variable domain, filled in from reference TRBV25-1 and TRBJ2-1, reads EADIYQTPRYLVIGTGKKITLECSQTMGHDKMYWYQQDPGMELHLIHYSYGVNSTEKGDLSSESTVSRIRTEHFPLTLESARPSHTSQYLCASSKSGIYNEQFFGPGTRLTVL.

This clonotype was counted many times. V is TRBV19 and J is TRBJ2-2, with D perhaps matching TRBD1 (5 bases). Per the germline V gene, CDR1 is LNHDA and CDR2 is SQIVND (reference sequence). The length of the CDR3 is 14 residues. Trimming cost V 3 bases and J 5 bases, with 10 bases left between them. This CDR3 is CASSITGGTGELFF. The CDR3 coding sequence is TGTGCCAGTAGTATCACAGGTGGGACCGGGGAGCTGTTTTTT.

In its sample, this clonotype was seen many times. V and J are TRBV6-2 or TRBV6-3 and TRBJ1-1; D is undetermined. The germline V gene encodes CDR1 MNHEY and CDR2 SVGEGT. This CDR3 is built from 12 residues. The V end lost 6 bases, the J end lost 0 bases, and 5 bases lay between the germline ends. CDR3 DNA sequence: TGTGCCAGCAGATACATGAACACTGAAGCTTTCTTT. It yields the protein CASRYMNTEAFF.

The chain couples TRBV7-3 to TRBJ2-2; D may be TRBD2 (6 bases). Trimming left V 2 bases short and J 5 bases short, with 12 bases between. The germline gives CDR1 SGHTA, CDR2 FQGTGA. The CDR3 contains 15 residues. DNA for the CDR3: TGTGCCAGCAGCTTAGACCCACGGGGGACCGGGGAGCTGTTTTTT. Translated, it gives CASSLDPRGTGELFF.

This clonotype was seen many times. The chain recombines TRBV7-9 with TRBJ2-7; D unresolved. The CDR3 runs 16 residues. Looked up from germline, CDR1 is SEHNR and CDR2 is FQNEAQ (reference sequence). Between the trimmed V and J ends, which lost 5 bases and 4 bases, there was a span of 21 bases. The CDR3 protein is CASSHELDESSYEQYF. CDR3 sequence (DNA): TGTGCCAGCAGCCACGAATTGGACGAAAGTTCTTACGAGCAGTACTTC.

The chain recombines TRBV24-1 with TRBJ2-2; 11 bases align to TRBD2. Germline V gives CDR1 KGHDR, CDR2 SFDVKD. V lost 4 bases, J lost 7 bases, and 7 bases stayed unmatched. The length of the CDR3 is 16 residues. The chain's CDR3 is CATSDPLAGAVGELFF. DNA of the CDR3: TGTGCCACCAGTGACCCACTAGCGGGAGCTGTCGGGGAGCTGTTTTTT.

In this sample, this clonotype turned up many times. The CDR3 sequence is CASSSSTISEQYF. DNA for the CDR3: TGTGCCAGCAGTTCATCGACAATCTCCGAGCAGTACTTC. V gene TRBV27 combines with J gene TRBJ2-7; D is ambiguous. CDR3 size: 13 residues. Germline lookup yields CDR1 MNHEY and CDR2 SMNVEV (reference sequence). Trimming took 4 bases from V and 6 from J, leaving 13 bases between them.

The chain joins TRBV4-3 to TRBJ2-7, with D perhaps being TRBD1 or TRBD2 (6 bases each). The CDR3 runs 11 residues. Germline V gives CDR1 LGHNA, CDR2 YSLEER. Trimming pared 4 bases from V and 6 bases from J, leaving 7 bases between. Here the CDR3 DNA reads TGCGCCAGCAGCCGGGGGGCCGAGCAGTACTTC. Protein product: CASSRGAEQYF.

This clonotype was seen ten or more times. In DNA form, the CDR3 reads TGTGCCAGCAGTAGCACTGAAGCTTTCTTT. Its translation: CASSSTEAFF. This chain connects TRBV28 to TRBJ1-1, with D uncertain. The CDR3 is made up of 10 amino acids. Germline V gene lookup returns CDR1 MDHEN and CDR2 SYDVKM. Between the trimmed V and J ends, which lost 5 bases and 4 bases, there was a span of 2 bases. The complete variable domain, with remaining parts taken from reference TRBV28 and TRBJ1-1, reads DVKVTQSSRYLVKRTGEKVFLECVQDMDHENMFWYRQDPGLGLRLIYFSYDVKMKEKGDIPEGYSVSREKKERFSLILESASTNQTSMYLCASSSTEAFFGQGTRLTVV.

This clonotype showed up many times. The V and J genes are TRBV28 and TRBJ1-2; no reliable D call. Germline-derived CDR1 and CDR2 are MDHEN and SYDVKM. This CDR3 has 12 amino acids. V lost 7 bases and J lost 8, with 14 bases in between. DNA of the CDR3: TGTGCCAGCAACCCGGGAGGAGGGGGCTACACCTTC. Protein: CASNPGGGGYTF.

This clonotype is labeled as medium-sized. The rearrangement joins TRBV20-1 to TRBJ2-5; D is undetermined. Trimming took off 3 bases at V and 3 bases at J, with 14 bases between the two ends. The germline V gene encodes CDR1 DFQATT and CDR2 SNEGSKA (reference sequence). This CDR3 spans 14 amino acids. Here the CDR3 reads CSASSRYPEETQYF. The DNA for the CDR3 is TGCAGTGCTAGTTCCAGGTATCCAGAAGAGACCCAGTACTTC.

As for this clonotype: The germline gene is not matched at one end of the junction; a read error may be the cause. The chain carries TRBV10-1 and TRBJ2-7; D possibly uses TRBD1 or TRBD2 (5 bases each). The CDR3 totals 18 residues. CDR1 is WNHNN, CDR2 SYGVQD, per germline (reference sequence). This CDR3 reads CANSQTYGGSPDDYEQYF. For the CDR3, the DNA is TGCGCCAACAGTCAAACTTATGGGGGTTCCCCAGATGACTACGAGCAGTACTTC.

This clonotype showed up just a few times. This may arise from a read error, as a much more abundant clone is one base away. This chain uses TRBV5-1 with TRBJ2-2, with D unclear. This CDR3 spans 15 amino acids. The ends were cut back, 5 bases at V and 0 bases at J, with 11 bases in the middle. In germline, CDR1 is SGHRS, CDR2 YFSETQ. The CDR3 reads CASRTSPANTGELFF. The CDR3 DNA reads TGCGCCAGCAGGACAAGCCCCGCGAACACCGGGGAGCTGTTTTTT.

The sample holds many counts of this clonotype. The gene calls are TRBV2 and TRBJ1-2; D call uncertain. The CDR3 length is 16 residues. V was cut by 9 bases and J by 5 bases, with 25 bases left in between. Germline loops: CDR1 SNHLY, CDR2 FYNNEI. CDR3 coding DNA: TGTGCCAGGGGAGGGCGGGATATTCTGGGTCTATATGGCTACACCTTC. Amino acid sequence: CARGGRDILGLYGYTF.

V is TRBV5-1 and J is TRBJ1-1; D gene uncertain. The CDR3 runs 18 residues. Germline CDR1 reads SGHRS; CDR2 reads YFSETQ. Deletions cut 1 base from V and 1 base from J, with 20 bases between. CDR3 amino acids: CASSLLSMSPRQNTEAFF. The CDR3 nucleotides read TGCGCCAGCAGCTTGTTGTCTATGAGTCCCAGACAGAACACTGAAGCTTTCTTT.

This clonotype occurred many times. The chain carries TRBV6-1 and TRBJ2-7; a possible D gene is TRBD2 (5 bases). The V gene's germline CDR1 is MNHNS and CDR2 SASEGT. Deletions cut 4 bases from V and 4 bases from J, with 17 bases between. This CDR3 is 15 amino acids long. The CDR3 DNA is TGTGCCAGCAGTGCATACCTGGGCGGGCCTTACGAGCAGTACTTC. This encodes CASSAYLGGPYEQYF.

The rearrangement links TRBV6-2 or TRBV6-3 to TRBJ1-1; D perhaps matches TRBD1 (6 bases). V gave up 5 bases and J gave up 6 bases, with 13 bases separating them. The CDR3 spans 13 residues. Germline V gene lookup returns CDR1 MNHEY and CDR2 SVGEGT. The CDR3: CASSQDRTPEAFF. Written as DNA, the CDR3 is TGTGCCAGCAGTCAAGACAGGACGCCTGAAGCTTTCTTT.

The CDR3 sequence: CAIGAGELFF. As DNA, the CDR3 is TGTGCCATCGGGGCCGGGGAGCTGTTTTTT. This chain joins TRBV10-3 and TRBJ2-2; D remains unclear. The V gene's germline CDR1 is ENHRY and CDR2 SYGVKD. The CDR3 loop spans 10 amino acids. Trimming pared 8 bases from V and 6 bases from J, leaving 4 bases between.